The source of this T cell receptor beta chain is a study of patients and donors after allogeneic stem cell transplantation (dated by TCRdb to 2020 to 2022). CDR1 and CDR2 are read off the germline V gene as SGDLS and YYNGEE. The CDR3 holds 13 amino acids from the cysteine to the phenylalanine. Only the CDR3 part of the read is kept: 39 bases, read in frame from the first base. The junction shows trimming of 2 bases on V and 8 bases on J, and the gene matches do not reach 6 bases of it. To prepare the library, RT-PCR was applied. Sequencing took place on a NextSeq 550. TCRdb trimmed public reads at Q25 via fastp, called clones via MiXCR and kept in-frame beta chains. Rows are combined by CDR3 protein, so each entry shows the most common genes and DNA. Counted in this sample were more than 850,000 distinct CDR3 sequences; roughly 18% of them appeared once. The ten largest clones take up around 6% of the sample.

This clonotype showed up just a few times. There is no known antigen for this receptor. No much larger clonotype is one base removed from it; base qualities were not supplied. The sequence was obtained from a human donor who was either an allogeneic HSCT recipient or a stem cell or donor lymphocyte infusion donor (not recorded which). It is not recorded whose cells these are; they may come from a transplant donor. The sequence links TRBV9 to TRBJ1-2; 7 bases in the middle match TRBD1. Input material: blood, either unsorted or a sorted T cell fraction (not recorded which). Here is the DNA: TGTGCCAGCAGCGTGACAGGGACAGAAGGCTACACCTTC. Translated, it reads CASSVTGTEGYTF.